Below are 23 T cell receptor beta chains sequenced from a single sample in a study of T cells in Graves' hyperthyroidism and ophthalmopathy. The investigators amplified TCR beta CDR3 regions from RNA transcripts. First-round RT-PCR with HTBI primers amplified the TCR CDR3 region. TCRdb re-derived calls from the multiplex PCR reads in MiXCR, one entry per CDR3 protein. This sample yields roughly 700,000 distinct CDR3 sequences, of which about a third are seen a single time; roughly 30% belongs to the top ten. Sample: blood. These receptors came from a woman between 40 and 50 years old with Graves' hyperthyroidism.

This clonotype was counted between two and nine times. CDR3 bases: TGCGCCAGCAGGAGGGGACTAGCGGAGACCTACGAGCAGTACTTC. This gives the protein CASRRGLAETYEQYF. This chain connects TRBV5-1 to TRBJ2-7; TRBD2 aligns across 11 bases. This CDR3 has 15 residues. Per the germline V gene, CDR1 is SGHRS and CDR2 is YFSETQ. V lost 5 bases to trimming and J lost 2 bases; unmatched junction nucleotides: 6.

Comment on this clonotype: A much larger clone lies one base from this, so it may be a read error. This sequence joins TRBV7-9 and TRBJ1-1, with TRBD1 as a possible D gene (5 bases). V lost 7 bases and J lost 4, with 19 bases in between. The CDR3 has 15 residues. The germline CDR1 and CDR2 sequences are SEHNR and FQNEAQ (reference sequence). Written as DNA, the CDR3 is TGTGCCAGCACCACCAGGGTCTGGGGGAGCACTGAAGCTTTCTTT. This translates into CASTTRVWGSTEAFF.

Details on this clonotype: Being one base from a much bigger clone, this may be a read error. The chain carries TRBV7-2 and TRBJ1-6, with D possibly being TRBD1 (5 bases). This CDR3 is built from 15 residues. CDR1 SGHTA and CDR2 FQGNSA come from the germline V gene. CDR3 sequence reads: CVSSLEGMNNSPLHF. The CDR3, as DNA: TGTGTCAGCAGCTTAGAGGGGATGAATAATTCACCCCTCCACTTT.

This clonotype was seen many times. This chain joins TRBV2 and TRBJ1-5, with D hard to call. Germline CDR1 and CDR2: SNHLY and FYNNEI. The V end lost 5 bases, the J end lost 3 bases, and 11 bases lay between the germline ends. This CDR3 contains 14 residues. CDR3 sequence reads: CASSPITTNQPQHF. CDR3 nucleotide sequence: TGTGCCAGCAGTCCAATTACCACCAATCAGCCCCAGCATTTT.

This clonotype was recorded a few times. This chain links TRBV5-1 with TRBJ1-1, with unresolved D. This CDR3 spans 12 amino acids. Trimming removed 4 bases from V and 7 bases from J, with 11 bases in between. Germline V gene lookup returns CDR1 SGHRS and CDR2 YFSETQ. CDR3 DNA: TGCGCCAGCAGCGGAACAGCGAGTGAAGCTTTCTTT. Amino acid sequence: CASSGTASEAFF.

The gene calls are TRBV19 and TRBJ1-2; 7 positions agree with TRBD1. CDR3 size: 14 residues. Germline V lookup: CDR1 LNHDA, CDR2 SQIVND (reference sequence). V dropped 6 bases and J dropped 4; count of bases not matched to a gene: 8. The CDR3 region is CASRLGTEGYGYTF. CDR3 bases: TGTGCCAGTAGACTTGGGACAGAGGGCTATGGCTACACCTTC.

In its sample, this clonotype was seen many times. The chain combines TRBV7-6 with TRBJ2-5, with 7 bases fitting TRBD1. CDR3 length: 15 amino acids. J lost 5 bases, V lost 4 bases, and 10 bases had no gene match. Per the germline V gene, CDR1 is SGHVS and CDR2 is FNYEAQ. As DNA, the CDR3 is TGTGCCAGCAGCTCACGCTTGGGCAGGGGGGAGACCCAGTACTTC. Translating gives CASSSRLGRGETQYF.

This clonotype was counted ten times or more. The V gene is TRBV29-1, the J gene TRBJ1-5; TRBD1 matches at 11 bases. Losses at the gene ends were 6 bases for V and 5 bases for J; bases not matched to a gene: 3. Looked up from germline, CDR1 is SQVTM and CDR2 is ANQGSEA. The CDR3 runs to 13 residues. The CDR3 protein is CSVGQGADQPQHF. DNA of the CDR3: TGCAGCGTAGGACAGGGGGCGGATCAGCCCCAGCATTTT.

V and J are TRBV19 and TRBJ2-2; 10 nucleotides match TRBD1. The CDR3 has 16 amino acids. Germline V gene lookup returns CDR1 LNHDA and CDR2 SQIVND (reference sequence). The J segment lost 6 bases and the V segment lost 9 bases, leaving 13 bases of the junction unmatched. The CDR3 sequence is CASVDDRGRLSGELFF. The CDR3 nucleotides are TGTGCCAGCGTAGATGACAGGGGGCGGCTCTCCGGGGAGCTGTTTTTT.

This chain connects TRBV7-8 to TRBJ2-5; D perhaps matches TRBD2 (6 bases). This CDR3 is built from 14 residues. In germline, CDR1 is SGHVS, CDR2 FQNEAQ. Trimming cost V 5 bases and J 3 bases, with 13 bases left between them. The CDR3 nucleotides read TGTGCCAGCAGCCCTGATGGCGGGAAAGAGACCCAGTACTTC. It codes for CASSPDGGKETQYF.

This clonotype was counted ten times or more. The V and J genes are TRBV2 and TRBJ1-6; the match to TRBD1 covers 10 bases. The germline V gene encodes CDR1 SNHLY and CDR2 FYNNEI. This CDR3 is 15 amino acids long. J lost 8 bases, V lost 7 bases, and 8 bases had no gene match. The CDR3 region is CASNRDRGSDSPLHF. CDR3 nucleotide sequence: TGTGCCAGCAATCGGGACAGGGGAAGTGATTCACCCCTCCACTTT.

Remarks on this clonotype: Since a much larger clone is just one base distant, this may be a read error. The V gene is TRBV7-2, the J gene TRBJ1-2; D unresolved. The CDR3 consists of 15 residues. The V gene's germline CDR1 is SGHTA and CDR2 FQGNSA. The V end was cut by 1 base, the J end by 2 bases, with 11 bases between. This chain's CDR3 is CASSLDRLGNYGYTF. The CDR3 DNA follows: TGTGCCAGCAGCTTAGATCGTCTGGGGAACTATGGCTACACCTTC.

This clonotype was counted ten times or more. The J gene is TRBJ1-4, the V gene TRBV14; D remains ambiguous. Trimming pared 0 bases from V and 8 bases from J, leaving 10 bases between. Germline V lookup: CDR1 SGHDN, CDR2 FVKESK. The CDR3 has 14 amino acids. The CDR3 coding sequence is TGTGCCAGCAGCCAAGACCAGGACGTCGAAAAACTGTTTTTT. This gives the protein CASSQDQDVEKLFF. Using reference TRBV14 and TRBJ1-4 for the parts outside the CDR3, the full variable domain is EAGVTQFPSHSVIEKGQTVTLRCDPISGHDNLYWYRRVMGKEIKFLLHFVKESKQDESGMPNNRFLAERTGGTYSTLKVQPAELEDSGVYFCASSQDQDVEKLFFGSGTQLSVL.

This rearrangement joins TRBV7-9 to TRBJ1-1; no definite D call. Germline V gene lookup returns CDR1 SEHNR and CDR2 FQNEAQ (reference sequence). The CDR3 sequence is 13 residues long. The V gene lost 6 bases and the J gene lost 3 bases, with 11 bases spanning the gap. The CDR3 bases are TGTGCCAGCAGTGAAATGGGTGACACTGAAGCTTTCTTT. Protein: CASSEMGDTEAFF.

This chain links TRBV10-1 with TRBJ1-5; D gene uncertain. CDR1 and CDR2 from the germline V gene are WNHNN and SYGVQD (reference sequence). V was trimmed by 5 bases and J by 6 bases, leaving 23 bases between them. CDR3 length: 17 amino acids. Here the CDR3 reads CASSFKFPVWTCQPQHF. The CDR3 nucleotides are TGCGCCAGCAGTTTTAAGTTCCCAGTTTGGACCTGTCAGCCCCAGCATTTT.

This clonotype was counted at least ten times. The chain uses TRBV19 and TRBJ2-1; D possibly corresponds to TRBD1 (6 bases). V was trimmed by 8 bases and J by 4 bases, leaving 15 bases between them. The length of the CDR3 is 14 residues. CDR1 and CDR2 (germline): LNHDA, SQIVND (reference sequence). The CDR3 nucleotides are TGTGCCAGTCACCGGGACACCACATACAATGAGCAGTTCTTC. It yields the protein CASHRDTTYNEQFF.

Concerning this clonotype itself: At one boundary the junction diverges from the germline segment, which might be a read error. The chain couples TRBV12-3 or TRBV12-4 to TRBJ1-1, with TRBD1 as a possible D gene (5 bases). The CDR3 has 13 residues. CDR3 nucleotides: TGTGCCAGCAGTCCTGGGGGTTTCACTGAACCTTTCTTT. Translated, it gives CASSPGGFTEPFF.

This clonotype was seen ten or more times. CDR3 protein: CASGTSGEQYF. In DNA form, the CDR3 reads TGCGCCAGCGGAACTTCGGGCGAGCAGTACTTC. This sequence joins TRBV10-1 and TRBJ2-7; D is uncertain. The length of the CDR3 is 11 residues. Trimming left V 8 bases short and J 6 bases short, with 11 bases between. CDR1 is WNHNN and CDR2 is SYGVQD in the germline V gene (reference sequence).

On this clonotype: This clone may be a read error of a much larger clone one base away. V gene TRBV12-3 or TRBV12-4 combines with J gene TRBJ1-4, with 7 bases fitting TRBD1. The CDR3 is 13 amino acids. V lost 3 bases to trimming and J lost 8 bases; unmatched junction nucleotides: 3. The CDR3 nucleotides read TGTGCCAGCAGTTTGACAGGGTGCGAAAAACTGTTTTTT. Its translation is CASSLTGCEKLFF.

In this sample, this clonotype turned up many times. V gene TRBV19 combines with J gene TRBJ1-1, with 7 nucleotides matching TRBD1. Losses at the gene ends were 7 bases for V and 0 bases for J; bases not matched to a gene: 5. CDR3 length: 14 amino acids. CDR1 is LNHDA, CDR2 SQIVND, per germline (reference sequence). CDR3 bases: TGTGCCAGTATCCCGGGACAGATGAACACTGAAGCTTTCTTT. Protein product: CASIPGQMNTEAFF.

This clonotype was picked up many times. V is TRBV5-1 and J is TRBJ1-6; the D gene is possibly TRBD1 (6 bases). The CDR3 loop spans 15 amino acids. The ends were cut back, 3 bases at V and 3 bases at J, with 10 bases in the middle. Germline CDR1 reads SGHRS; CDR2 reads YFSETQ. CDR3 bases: TGCGCCAGCAGCTCGCAGGGGAACTATAATTCACCCCTCCACTTT. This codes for CASSSQGNYNSPLHF.

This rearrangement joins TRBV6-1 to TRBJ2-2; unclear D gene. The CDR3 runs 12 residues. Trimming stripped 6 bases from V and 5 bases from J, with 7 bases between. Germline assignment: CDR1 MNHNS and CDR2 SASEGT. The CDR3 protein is CASRVGTGELFF. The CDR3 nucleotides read TGTGCCAGCAGGGTTGGGACCGGGGAGCTGTTTTTT.

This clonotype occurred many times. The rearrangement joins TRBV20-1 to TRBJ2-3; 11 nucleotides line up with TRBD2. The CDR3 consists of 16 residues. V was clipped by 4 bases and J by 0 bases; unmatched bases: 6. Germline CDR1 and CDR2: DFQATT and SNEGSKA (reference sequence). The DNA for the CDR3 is TGCAGTGCTACTCCCGCTAGCGGGGGGAGCACAGATACGCAGTATTTT. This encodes CSATPASGGSTDTQYF.